The clone carrying this TCR beta chain has just a few counts. What it binds is not known. Trimming stripped 0 bases from V and 4 bases from J, with 7 bases between. This CDR3 has 14 residues. Germline values: CDR1 ENHRY, CDR2 SYGVKD. This sample stems from a study of memory CD4+ T cells and cytomegalovirus serostatus. About the study: Healthy Belgian adult donors included nine or ten CMV-positive and around 25 CMV-negative people.

General study findings and limits: Each of fewer than 80 CMV-associated TCRbeta sequences occurred in one to five individuals. Repertoires predicted CMV serostatus with median bootstrapped AUC of about 0.95.

Profiling relied on immunoSEQ multiplex PCR, and the TCRdb table lists in-frame clones only, not all of them. Among about 50,000 clones listed, 82% were seen once. Single viable CD3+CD4+CD8-CD45RO+ cells were sorted as the memory CD4+ T cells. CD4+ T cells were isolated by positive magnetic selection. The V gene is TRBV10-3, the J gene TRBJ1-3; D may be TRBD1 (5 bases). This clonotype originated in an adult in good health and CMV-seronegative. The specimen was memory CD4+ T cells from blood. The CDR3 region is CAISESGTGNTIYF. The CDR3 DNA reads TGTGCCATCAGTGAGTCAGGGACCGGAAACACCATATATTTT.